The 11 T cell receptor beta chains below come from one sample, sequenced in a study of vaccination and CD4 T cells after COVID-19. Time point meaning: late sampling 161 to 241 days after vaccination in three convalescent patients. TCRdb re-derived calls from the PCR reads in MiXCR, one entry per CDR3 protein. This table holds 26,000 or so distinct CDR3 sequences, 50% found once. Sequencing was performed on CD4+ T cells from blood, taken about 7 months after SARS-CoV-2 vaccination. These TCRs come from a human donor who had recovered from COVID-19.

The chain employs TRBV10-2 and TRBJ1-6, with 7 nucleotides matching TRBD1. J was trimmed by 9 bases and V by 6 bases; bases with no gene match: 8. The CDR3 contains 14 residues. The germline gives CDR1 WSHSY, CDR2 SAAADI. CDR3 DNA sequence: TGCGCCAGCAGGAAACAGGGGATGGCTTCACCCCTCCACTTT. It translates to CASRKQGMASPLHF.

V is TRBV28 and J is TRBJ2-3; possibly TRBD2 for D (5 bases). V shed 5 bases and J shed 0 bases, with 9 bases lying between them. The CDR3 is 14 amino acids. Germline-derived CDR1 and CDR2 are MDHEN and SYDVKM. As DNA, the CDR3 is TGTGCCAGCAGTCAACGGACTAGCACAGATACGCAGTATTTT. Residues: CASSQRTSTDTQYF.

The chain has TRBV5-5 and TRBJ2-3; the match to TRBD1 covers 9 bases. This CDR3 has 14 amino acids. J gave up 4 bases and V 4 bases, and 4 bases lay outside the gene matches. Germline lookup yields CDR1 SGHKS and CDR2 YYEKEE (reference sequence). The CDR3 DNA reads TGTGCCAGCAGCCGGGACAGGGCCCCAGATACGCAGTATTTT. Protein: CASSRDRAPDTQYF.

The chain carries TRBV29-1 and TRBJ1-2; 7 bases are a match to TRBD1. The CDR3 contains 13 residues. Germline V lookup: CDR1 SQVTM, CDR2 ANQGSEA. V was pared by 6 bases and J by 4 bases, with 8 bases of the junction left unmatched. CDR3 in amino acids: CSVVDRESYGYTF. The CDR3 nucleotides are TGCAGCGTGGTTGACAGGGAAAGCTATGGCTACACCTTC.

The chain links TRBV20-1 to TRBJ2-7; D is perhaps TRBD1 or TRBD2 (5 bases each). Deletions cut 6 bases from V and 2 bases from J, with 17 bases between. Germline CDR1 DFQATT, CDR2 SNEGSKA (reference sequence). The CDR3 runs to 14 residues. Here the CDR3 DNA reads TGCAGTGCCCTGCCCTCGGGACCAACCTACGAGCAGTACTTC. This encodes CSALPSGPTYEQYF.

The chain carries TRBV28 and TRBJ1-6, with 7 bases matching TRBD1. The CDR3 spans 14 residues. V dropped 5 bases and J dropped 9; count of bases not matched to a gene: 7. The germline V gene has CDR1 MDHEN and CDR2 SYDVKM. The CDR3 loop is CASSPTGSISPLHF. CDR3 DNA: TGTGCCAGCAGTCCGACAGGGAGCATTTCACCCCTCCACTTT.

The chain couples TRBV27 to TRBJ2-1; 11 nucleotides line up with TRBD2. The CDR3 spans 15 residues. V was pared by 2 bases and J by 7 bases, with 4 bases of the junction left unmatched. Germline CDR1 is MNHEY and CDR2 is SMNVEV (reference sequence). The CDR3: CASSLGTSGINEQFF. The DNA of the CDR3 is TGTGCCAGCAGTTTAGGGACTAGCGGTATAAATGAGCAGTTCTTC.

The chain has TRBV20-1 and TRBJ2-3; D may be TRBD2 (6 bases). The V gene's germline CDR1 is DFQATT and CDR2 SNEGSKA (reference sequence). Trimming took 1 base from V and 2 from J, leaving 10 bases between them. The CDR3 covers 14 residues. The CDR3 sequence is CSARAGVDTDTQYF. CDR3 coding DNA: TGCAGTGCTAGAGCGGGAGTCGACACAGATACGCAGTATTTT.

This clonotype has just a few counts. Here the CDR3 reads CASSLGQPTNYGYTF. Written as DNA, the CDR3 is TGTGCCAGCAGTTTAGGACAGCCTACTAACTATGGCTACACCTTC. The rearrangement uses TRBV27 and TRBJ1-2, with D tentatively TRBD1 (6 bases). In germline, CDR1 is MNHEY, CDR2 SMNVEV (reference sequence). V was shortened by 2 bases and J by 0 bases, with 10 bases between the two germline ends. This CDR3 is built from 15 residues.

The rearrangement links TRBV27 to TRBJ2-3, with a tentative D call TRBD2 (7 bases). Per the germline V gene, CDR1 is MNHEY and CDR2 is SMNVEV (reference sequence). The CDR3 is made up of 16 amino acids. V was shortened by 6 bases and J by 7 bases, with 23 bases between the two germline ends. The CDR3 loop reads CASRDALRGRANTQYF. CDR3 nucleotide sequence: TGTGCCAGCAGAGATGCACTGAGGGGGAGGGCGAATACGCAGTATTTT.

This clonotype was counted a few times. CDR3 in DNA: TGTGCCAGCAGCTTATATGGCGGGGAGCTGTTTTTT. It translates to CASSLYGGELFF. The chain employs TRBV7-2 and TRBJ2-2; no clear D. The ends were cut back, 2 bases at V and 7 bases at J, with 5 bases in the middle. The germline V gene has CDR1 SGHTA and CDR2 FQGNSA. This CDR3 is 12 amino acids long. The full variable domain, its missing parts supplied by reference TRBV7-2 and TRBJ2-2, is GAGVSQSPSNKVTEKGKDVELRCDPISGHTALYWYRQSLGQGLEFLIYFQGNSAPDKSGLPSDRFSAERTGGSVSTLTIQRTQQEDSAVYLCASSLYGGELFFGEGSRLTVL.